Below are 17 T cell receptor beta chains sequenced from a single sample in a study of T cell repertoires in cytomegalovirus infection. No antigen has been assigned to these receptors. TCRdb itself ran the reads through MiXCR, one entry per CDR3 protein. The sample has 650,000 to 900,000 distinct CDR3 sequences, about 29% seen once. This sample comprised cultured CD8+ T cells from PBMCs, obtained from culture after CMV antigen stimulation. These receptors were taken from a human donor in good health (CMV status not recorded). Some clones in this sample may be carry-over from other donors' samples.

Here the CDR3 reads CASSASLSASSTDTQYF. The CDR3 nucleotides read TGTGCCAGCAGCGCCTCCCTTAGCGCCTCTAGCACAGATACGCAGTATTTT. The gene calls are TRBV9 and TRBJ2-3, with D perhaps TRBD2 (5 bases). V dropped 3 bases and J dropped 0 bases, with 17 bases sitting between them. The CDR3 is 17 amino acids. The germline gives CDR1 SGDLS, CDR2 YYNGEE.

The chain employs TRBV10-3 and TRBJ1-2; D is perhaps TRBD1 (5 bases). Trimming took off 5 bases at V and 8 bases at J, with 12 bases between the two ends. Germline V lookup: CDR1 ENHRY, CDR2 SYGVKD. The CDR3 runs 12 residues. The CDR3 here is CAISPEQEGYTF. CDR3 bases: TGTGCCATCAGTCCAGAACAGGAGGGCTACACCTTC.

This clonotype has only a few counts. The chain couples TRBV12-3 or TRBV12-4 to TRBJ2-2, with a possible D match to TRBD1 (5 bases). CDR3 size: 14 residues. The V and J ends lost 3 bases and 9 bases respectively, with 14 bases between them. The CDR3 DNA follows: TGTGCCAGCAGTTTTGCAGGGCCCACAAGGGAGCTGTTTTTT. It is translated as CASSFAGPTRELFF.

The chain carries TRBV4-1 and TRBJ1-3; no definite D call. The V and J ends lost 1 base and 2 bases respectively, with 9 bases between them. This CDR3 has 15 amino acids. Germline V CDR1 and CDR2: MGHRA, YSYEKL. The CDR3 region is CASSQVIEPGNTIYF. CDR3 in DNA: TGCGCCAGCAGCCAAGTAATCGAACCTGGAAACACCATATATTTT.

The chain has TRBV27 and TRBJ1-6; a weak D match, TRBD1 (6 bases). The V and J ends lost 6 bases and 0 bases respectively, with 21 bases between them. Looked up from germline, CDR1 is MNHEY and CDR2 is SMNVEV (reference sequence). CDR3 length equals 19 residues. The CDR3 spells CASRHLLGGGSSYNSPLHF. In DNA form, the CDR3 reads TGTGCCAGCAGGCACCTATTAGGGGGGGGGAGCTCCTATAATTCACCCCTCCACTTT.

This chain links TRBV6-8 with TRBJ1-2; TRBD1 agrees at 7 bases. With V trimmed by 1 base and J by 8 bases, 7 bases remained unmatched. The CDR3 runs to 14 residues. Per the germline V gene, CDR1 is MNHGY and CDR2 is SAAAGT. The CDR3 here is CASSYLDRPRGYTF. The CDR3 bases are TGTGCCAGCAGTTACTTGGACAGGCCCCGGGGCTACACCTTC.

A few counts support this clonotype. This sequence joins TRBV7-3 and TRBJ2-1; D possibly corresponds to TRBD2 (6 bases). The CDR3 has 17 residues. The V end was cut by 0 bases, the J end by 4 bases, with 16 bases between. The germline V gene has CDR1 SGHTA and CDR2 FQGTGA. The CDR3 protein is CASSLTAGLGGYNEQFF. CDR3 DNA: TGTGCCAGCAGCTTAACCGCGGGGCTCGGTGGGTACAATGAGCAGTTCTTC.

Only a few counts were recorded for this clonotype. V gene TRBV2 combines with J gene TRBJ2-4; D may be TRBD1 or TRBD2 (5 bases each). Germline V gene data show CDR1 as SNHLY and CDR2 as FYNNEI. This CDR3 comprises 9 residues. V was clipped by 4 bases and J by 16 bases, with 8 bases between them. The chain's CDR3 is CASSAGHYF. The CDR3 DNA reads TGTGCCAGCAGTGCGGGGCACTACTTC.

This clonotype was detected only a few times. The chain joins TRBV7-9 to TRBJ1-2; D remains unclear. The CDR3 extends over 16 amino acids. V was shortened by 5 bases and J by 6 bases, with 22 bases between the two germline ends. Germline V CDR1 and CDR2: SEHNR, FQNEAQ (reference sequence). The CDR3 DNA reads as TGTGCCAGCAGCCGAATCACAAACGTCAGAGAGGATGGCTACACCTTC. Translating it yields CASSRITNVREDGYTF.

This clonotype was seen only a few times. The chain recombines TRBV7-9 with TRBJ2-3, with a possible D match to TRBD1 (5 bases). Trimming left V 1 base short and J 6 bases short, with 11 bases between. The CDR3 spans 14 residues. Germline-derived CDR1 and CDR2 are SEHNR and FQNEAQ (reference sequence). In DNA form, the CDR3 reads TGTGCCAGCAGCTTAGTACAGGCCAGGGATACGCAGTATTTT. It yields the protein CASSLVQARDTQYF. Full variable domain (missing parts from reference TRBV7-9 and TRBJ2-3): DTGVSQNPRHKITKRGQNVTFRCDPISEHNRLYWYRQTLGQGPEFLTYFQNEAQLEKSRLLSDRFSAERPKGSFSTLEIQRTEQGDSAMYLCASSLVQARDTQYFGPGTRLTVL.

The V call is TRBV28, the J call TRBJ2-5; D tentatively fits TRBD1 or TRBD2 (7 bases each). This CDR3 is built from 16 residues. Trimming left V 6 bases short and J 1 base short, with 18 bases between. Germline V CDR1 and CDR2: MDHEN, SYDVKM. The CDR3 DNA sequence: TGTGCCAGCAGACATACGACAGGGACTATCCAAGAGACCCAGTACTTC. This sequence encodes CASRHTTGTIQETQYF.

The chain uses TRBV7-6 and TRBJ2-1; a possible D gene is TRBD2 (7 bases). The CDR3 extends over 18 amino acids. Trimming cost V 5 bases and J 8 bases, with 28 bases left between them. From germline, CDR1 is SGHVS and CDR2 FNYEAQ. The CDR3 DNA is TGTGCCAGCAGCCCCTGGGGAGGGGGGGCAAACAGGCGGTATGAGCAGTTCTTC. It translates to CASSPWGGGANRRYEQFF.

This clonotype was recorded at least ten times. The chain uses TRBV7-2 and TRBJ2-3, with 9 bases fitting TRBD2. The CDR3 covers 16 residues. After removal of 3 bases from V and 2 bases from J, the junction contained 6 bases not matched to a gene. Germline V gene sequence: CDR1 SGHTA, CDR2 FQGNSA. DNA for the CDR3: TGTGCCAGCAGCTTCTTAGCGGGGGAGGTCACAGATACGCAGTATTTT. Its translation is CASSFLAGEVTDTQYF.

The chain couples TRBV12-3 or TRBV12-4 to TRBJ1-5, with D possibly matching TRBD1 (5 bases). With 7 bases removed from V and 6 bases from J, the gap between germline ends came to 16 bases. This CDR3 has 14 amino acids. CDR3 DNA: TGTGCCAGCACCAAAGAGGGGAAGGGTCAGCCCCAGCATTTT. Amino acids: CASTKEGKGQPQHF.

The chain couples TRBV27 to TRBJ2-1; a weak D match, TRBD2 (5 bases). The V gene lost 6 bases and the J gene lost 3 bases, with 15 bases spanning the gap. This CDR3 is built from 15 residues. Germline V gives CDR1 MNHEY, CDR2 SMNVEV (reference sequence). The CDR3 spells CASRLGLSIYNEQFF. CDR3 DNA: TGTGCCAGCAGGCTCGGACTGTCGATCTACAATGAGCAGTTCTTC.

The chain is built from TRBV20-1 and TRBJ2-3; 8 bases are a match to TRBD2. CDR3 length: 16 amino acids. Germline values: CDR1 DFQATT, CDR2 SNEGSKA (reference sequence). V was pared by 6 bases and J by 0 bases, with 11 bases of the junction left unmatched. CDR3 amino acids: CSAIAGRNESTDTQYF. The CDR3 DNA is TGCAGTGCAATAGCGGGGAGAAACGAGAGCACAGATACGCAGTATTTT.

The V gene is TRBV4-1, the J gene TRBJ2-3; D is possibly TRBD2 (6 bases). The CDR3 is 17 residues long. Germline V CDR1 and CDR2: MGHRA, YSYEKL. Between the trimmed V and J ends, which lost 0 bases and 2 bases, there was a span of 15 bases. The CDR3 nucleotides read TGCGCCAGCAGCCAAGATTGGGGCGGGATTATCACAGATACGCAGTATTTT. Its protein is CASSQDWGGIITDTQYF.